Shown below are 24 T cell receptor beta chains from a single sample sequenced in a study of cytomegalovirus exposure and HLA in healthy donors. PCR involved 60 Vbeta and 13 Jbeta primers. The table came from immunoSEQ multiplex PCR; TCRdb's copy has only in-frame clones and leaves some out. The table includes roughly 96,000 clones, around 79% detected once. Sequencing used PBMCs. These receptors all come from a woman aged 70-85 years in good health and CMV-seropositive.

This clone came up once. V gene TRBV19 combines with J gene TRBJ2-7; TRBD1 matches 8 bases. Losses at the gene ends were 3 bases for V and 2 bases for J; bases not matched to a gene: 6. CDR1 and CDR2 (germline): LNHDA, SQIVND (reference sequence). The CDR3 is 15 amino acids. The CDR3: CASSIVTGATYEQYF. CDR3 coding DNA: TGTGCCAGTAGTATCGTGACAGGGGCGACCTACGAGCAGTACTTC.

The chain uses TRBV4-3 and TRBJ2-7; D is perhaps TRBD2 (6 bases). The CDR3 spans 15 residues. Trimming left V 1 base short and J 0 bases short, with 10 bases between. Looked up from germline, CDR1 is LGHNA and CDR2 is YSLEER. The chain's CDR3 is CASSQGLVPSYEQYF. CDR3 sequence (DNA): TGCGCCAGCAGCCAAGGACTAGTTCCCTCCTACGAGCAGTACTTC.

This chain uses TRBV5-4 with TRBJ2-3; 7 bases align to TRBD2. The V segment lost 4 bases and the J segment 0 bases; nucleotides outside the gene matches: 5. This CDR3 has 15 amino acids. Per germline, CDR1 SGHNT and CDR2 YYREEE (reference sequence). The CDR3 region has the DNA TGTGCCAGCAGCGTGGGACTATCTAGCACAGATACGCAGTATTTT. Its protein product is CASSVGLSSTDTQYF.

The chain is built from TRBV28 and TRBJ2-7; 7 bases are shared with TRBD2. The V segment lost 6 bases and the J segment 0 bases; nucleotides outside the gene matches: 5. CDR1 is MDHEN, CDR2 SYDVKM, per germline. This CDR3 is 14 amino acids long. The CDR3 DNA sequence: TGTGCCAGCAGGGTAGCGGGCGTCTCCTACGAGCAGTACTTC. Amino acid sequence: CASRVAGVSYEQYF.

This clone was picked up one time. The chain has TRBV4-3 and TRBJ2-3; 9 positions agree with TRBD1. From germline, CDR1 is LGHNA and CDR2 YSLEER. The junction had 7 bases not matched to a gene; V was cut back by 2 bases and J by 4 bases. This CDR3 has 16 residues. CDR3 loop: CASSQRQGGPADTQYF. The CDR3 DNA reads TGCGCCAGCAGCCAAAGACAGGGGGGGCCGGCAGATACGCAGTATTTT.

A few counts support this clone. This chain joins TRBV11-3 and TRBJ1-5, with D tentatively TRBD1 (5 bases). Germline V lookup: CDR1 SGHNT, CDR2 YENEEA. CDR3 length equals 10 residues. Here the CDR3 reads CGGGNQPQHF. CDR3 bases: TGTGGGGGGGGTAATCAGCCCCAGCATTTT.

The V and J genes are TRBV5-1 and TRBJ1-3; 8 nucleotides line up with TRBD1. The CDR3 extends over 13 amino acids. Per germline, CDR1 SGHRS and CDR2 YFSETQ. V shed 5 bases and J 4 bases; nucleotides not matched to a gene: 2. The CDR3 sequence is CASSQGAGNTIYF. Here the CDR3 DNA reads TGCGCCAGCAGTCAGGGGGCAGGAAACACCATATATTTT.

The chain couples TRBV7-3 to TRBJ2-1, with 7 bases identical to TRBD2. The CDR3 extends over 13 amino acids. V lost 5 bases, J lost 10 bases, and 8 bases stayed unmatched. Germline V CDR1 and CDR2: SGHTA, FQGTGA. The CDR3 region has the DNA TGTGCCAGCAGCCTAGCTAGCGGCCAGGAGCAGTTCTTC. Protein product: CASSLASGQEQFF.

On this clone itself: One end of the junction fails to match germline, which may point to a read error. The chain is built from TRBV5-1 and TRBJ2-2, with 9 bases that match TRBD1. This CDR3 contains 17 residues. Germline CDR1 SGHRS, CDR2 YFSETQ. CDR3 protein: CASSLAGGQGFTEELFF. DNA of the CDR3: TGCGCCAGCAGCTTGGCCGGGGGACAGGGTTTTACCGAGGAGCTGTTTTTT.

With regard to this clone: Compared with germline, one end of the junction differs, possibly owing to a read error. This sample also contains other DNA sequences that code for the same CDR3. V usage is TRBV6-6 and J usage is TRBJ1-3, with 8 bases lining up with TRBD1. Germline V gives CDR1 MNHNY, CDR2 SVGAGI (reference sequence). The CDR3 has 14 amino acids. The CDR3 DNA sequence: TGCGCCAGCACCCTCGGACAGGGCGGAAACACCATATATTTT. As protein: CASTLGQGGNTIYF.

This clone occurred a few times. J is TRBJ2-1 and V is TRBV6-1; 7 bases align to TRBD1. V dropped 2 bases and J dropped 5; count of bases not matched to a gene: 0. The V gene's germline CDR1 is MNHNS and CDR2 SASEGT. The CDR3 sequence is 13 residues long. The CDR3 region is CASSERGHNEQFF. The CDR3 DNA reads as TGTGCCAGCAGTGAAAGGGGGCACAATGAGCAGTTCTTC.

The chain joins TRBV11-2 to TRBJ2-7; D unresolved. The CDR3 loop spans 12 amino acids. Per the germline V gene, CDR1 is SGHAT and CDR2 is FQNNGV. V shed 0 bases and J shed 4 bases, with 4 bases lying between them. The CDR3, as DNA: TGTGCCAGCAGCTTAGAATATTACGAGCAGTACTTC. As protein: CASSLEYYEQYF.

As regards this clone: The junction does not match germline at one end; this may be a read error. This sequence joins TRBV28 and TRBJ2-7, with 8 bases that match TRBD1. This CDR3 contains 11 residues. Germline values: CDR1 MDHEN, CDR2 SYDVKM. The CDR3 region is CASSTLRTGSF. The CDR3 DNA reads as TGTGCCAGCAGTACTCTTAGGACAGGGAGTTTC.

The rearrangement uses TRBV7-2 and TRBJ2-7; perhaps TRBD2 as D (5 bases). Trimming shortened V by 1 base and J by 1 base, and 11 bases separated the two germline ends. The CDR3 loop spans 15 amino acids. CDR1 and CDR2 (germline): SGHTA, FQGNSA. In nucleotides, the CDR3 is TGTGCCAGCAGCTTAGGGACTCTACCTTCCTACGAGCAGTACTTC. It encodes CASSLGTLPSYEQYF.

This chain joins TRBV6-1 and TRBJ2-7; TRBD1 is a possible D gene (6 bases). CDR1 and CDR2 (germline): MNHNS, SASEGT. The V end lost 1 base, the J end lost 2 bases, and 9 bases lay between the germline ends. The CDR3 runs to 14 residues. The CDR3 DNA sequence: TGTGCCAGCAGTGAAGACAGGGTCCCCTACGAGCAGTACTTC. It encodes CASSEDRVPYEQYF.

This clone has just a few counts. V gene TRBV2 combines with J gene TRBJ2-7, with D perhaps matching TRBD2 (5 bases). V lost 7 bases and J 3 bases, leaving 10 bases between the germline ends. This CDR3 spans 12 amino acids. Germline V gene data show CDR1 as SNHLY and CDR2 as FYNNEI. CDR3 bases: TGTGCCAGCACTTGGGAGTACTACGAGCAGTACTTC. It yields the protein CASTWEYYEQYF.

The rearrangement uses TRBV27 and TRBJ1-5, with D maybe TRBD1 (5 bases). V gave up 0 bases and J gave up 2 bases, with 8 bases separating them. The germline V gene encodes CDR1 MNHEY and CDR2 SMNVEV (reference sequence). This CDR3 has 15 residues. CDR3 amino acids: CASSLSLGGNQPQHF. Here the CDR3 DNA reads TGTGCCAGCAGTTTATCGCTAGGGGGCAATCAGCCCCAGCATTTT.

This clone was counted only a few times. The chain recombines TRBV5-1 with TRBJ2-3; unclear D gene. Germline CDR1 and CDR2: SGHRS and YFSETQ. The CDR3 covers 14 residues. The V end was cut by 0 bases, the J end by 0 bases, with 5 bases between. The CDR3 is CASSLATSTDTQYF. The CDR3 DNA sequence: TGCGCCAGCAGCTTGGCGACTAGCACAGATACGCAGTATTTT.

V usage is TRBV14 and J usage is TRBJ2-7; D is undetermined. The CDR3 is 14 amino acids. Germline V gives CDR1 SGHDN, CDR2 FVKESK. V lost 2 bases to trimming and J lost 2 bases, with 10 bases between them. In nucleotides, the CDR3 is TGTGCCAGCAGCCAATTACAGAATACCTACGAGCAGTACTTC. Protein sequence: CASSQLQNTYEQYF.

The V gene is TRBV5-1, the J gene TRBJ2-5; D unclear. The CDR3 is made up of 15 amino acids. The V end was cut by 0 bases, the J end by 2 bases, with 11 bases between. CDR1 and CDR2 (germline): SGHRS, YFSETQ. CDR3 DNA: TGCGCCAGCAGCTTGGCCGAGGCGAGGCAAGAGACCCAGTACTTC. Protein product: CASSLAEARQETQYF.

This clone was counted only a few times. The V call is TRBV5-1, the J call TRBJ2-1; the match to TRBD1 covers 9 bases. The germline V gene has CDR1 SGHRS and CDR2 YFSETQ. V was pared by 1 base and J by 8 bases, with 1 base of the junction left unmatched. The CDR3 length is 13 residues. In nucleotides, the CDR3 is TGCGCCAGCAGCTTGAGGGACAGGGATGAGCAGTTCTTC. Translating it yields CASSLRDRDEQFF. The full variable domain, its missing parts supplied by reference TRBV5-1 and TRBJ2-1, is KAGVTQTPRYLIKTRGQQVTLSCSPISGHRSVSWYQQTPGQGLQFLFEYFSETQRNKGNFPGRFSGRQFSNSRSEMNVSTLELGDSALYLCASSLRDRDEQFFGPGTRLTVL.

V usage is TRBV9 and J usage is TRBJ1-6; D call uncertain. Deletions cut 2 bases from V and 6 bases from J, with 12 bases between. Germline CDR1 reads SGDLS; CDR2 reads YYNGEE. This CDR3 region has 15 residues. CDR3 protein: CASSVMTGANSPLHF. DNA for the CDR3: TGTGCCAGCAGCGTTATGACCGGAGCTAATTCACCCCTCCACTTT.

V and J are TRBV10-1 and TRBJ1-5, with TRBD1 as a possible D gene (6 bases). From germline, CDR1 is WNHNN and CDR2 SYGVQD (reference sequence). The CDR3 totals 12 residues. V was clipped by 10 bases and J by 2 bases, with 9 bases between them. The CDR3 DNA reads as TGCGCCAAACAGGGACGCAATCAGCCCCAGCATTTT. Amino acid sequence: CAKQGRNQPQHF.

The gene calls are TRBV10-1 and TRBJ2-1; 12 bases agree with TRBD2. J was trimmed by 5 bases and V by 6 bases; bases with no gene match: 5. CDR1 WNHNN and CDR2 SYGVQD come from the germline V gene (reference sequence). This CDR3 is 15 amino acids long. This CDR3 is CASSPSGGAHNEQFF. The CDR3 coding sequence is TGCGCCAGCAGCCCTAGCGGGGGGGCCCACAATGAGCAGTTCTTC.